This TCR beta chain stems from a study of cytomegalovirus exposure and HLA in healthy donors. There were likely unrecorded immune exposures, though donors were nominally healthy when sampled. Primers for the PCR totalled 60 Vbeta and 13 Jbeta. Clones were read by immunoSEQ multiplex PCR, and TCRdb kept only the in-frame ones, dropping some. The table lists over 200,000 clones, just over 75% of them singletons. Sequences were obtained from PBMCs. This receptor was obtained from an older woman in good health and CMV-seropositive.

CDR3 protein: CASSPLGGTYEQYF. The DNA of the CDR3 is TGTGCCAGTAGCCCCCTGGGAGGAACCTACGAGCAGTACTTC. The chain uses TRBV19 and TRBJ2-7, with TRBD2 as a possible D gene (6 bases). Germline values: CDR1 LNHDA, CDR2 SQIVND (reference sequence). The CDR3 spans 14 residues. Trimming took 6 bases from V and 2 from J, leaving 14 bases between them.